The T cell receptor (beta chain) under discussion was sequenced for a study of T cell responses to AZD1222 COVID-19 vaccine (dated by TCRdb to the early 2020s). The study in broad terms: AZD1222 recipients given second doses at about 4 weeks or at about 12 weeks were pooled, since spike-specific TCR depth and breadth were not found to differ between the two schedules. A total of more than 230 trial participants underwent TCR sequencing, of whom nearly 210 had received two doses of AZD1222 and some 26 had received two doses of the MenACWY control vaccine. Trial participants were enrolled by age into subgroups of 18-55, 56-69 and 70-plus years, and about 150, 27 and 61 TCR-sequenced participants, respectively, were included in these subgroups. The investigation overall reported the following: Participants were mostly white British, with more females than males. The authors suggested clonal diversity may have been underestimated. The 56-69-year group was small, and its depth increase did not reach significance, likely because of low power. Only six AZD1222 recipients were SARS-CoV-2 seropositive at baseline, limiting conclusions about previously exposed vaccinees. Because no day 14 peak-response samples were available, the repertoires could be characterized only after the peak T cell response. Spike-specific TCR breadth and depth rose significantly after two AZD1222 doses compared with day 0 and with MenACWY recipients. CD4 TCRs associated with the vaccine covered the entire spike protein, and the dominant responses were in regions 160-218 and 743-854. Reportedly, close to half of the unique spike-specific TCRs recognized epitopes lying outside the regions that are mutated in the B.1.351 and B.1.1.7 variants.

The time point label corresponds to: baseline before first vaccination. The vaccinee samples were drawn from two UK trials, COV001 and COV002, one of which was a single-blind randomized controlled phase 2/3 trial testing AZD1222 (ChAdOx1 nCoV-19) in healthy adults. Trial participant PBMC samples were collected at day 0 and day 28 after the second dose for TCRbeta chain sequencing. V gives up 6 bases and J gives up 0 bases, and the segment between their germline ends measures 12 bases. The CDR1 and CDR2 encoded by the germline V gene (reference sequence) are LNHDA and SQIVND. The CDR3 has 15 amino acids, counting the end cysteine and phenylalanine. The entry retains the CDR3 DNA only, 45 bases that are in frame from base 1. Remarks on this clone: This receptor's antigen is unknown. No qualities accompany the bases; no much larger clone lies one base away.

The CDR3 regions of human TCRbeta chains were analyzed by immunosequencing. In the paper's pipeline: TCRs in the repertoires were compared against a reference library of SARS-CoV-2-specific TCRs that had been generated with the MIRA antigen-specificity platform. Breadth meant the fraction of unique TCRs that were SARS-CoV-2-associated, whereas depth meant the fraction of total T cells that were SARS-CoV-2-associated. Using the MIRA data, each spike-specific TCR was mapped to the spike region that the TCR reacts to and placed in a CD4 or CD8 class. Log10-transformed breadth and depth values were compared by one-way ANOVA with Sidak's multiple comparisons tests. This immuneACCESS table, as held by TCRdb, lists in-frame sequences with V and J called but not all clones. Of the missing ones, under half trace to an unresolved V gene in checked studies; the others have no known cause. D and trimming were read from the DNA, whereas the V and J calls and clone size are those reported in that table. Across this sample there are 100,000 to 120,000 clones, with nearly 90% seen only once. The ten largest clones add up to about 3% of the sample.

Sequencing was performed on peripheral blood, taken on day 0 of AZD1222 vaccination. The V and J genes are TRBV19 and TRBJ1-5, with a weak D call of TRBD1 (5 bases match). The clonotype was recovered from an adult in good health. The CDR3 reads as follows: CASSPTVNSNQPQHF. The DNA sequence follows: TGTGCCAGTAGCCCGACAGTTAATAGCAATCAGCCCCAGCATTTT.